The rows below give T cell receptor beta chains drawn from one sample of a study of PD-L1 blockade in urothelial cancer. The data were produced by immunoSEQ multiplex PCR, yet TCRdb's version contains in-frame clones alone and is incomplete. There are some 75,000 clones in the sample; 75% to 95% occur only once, and 0.87% lies in the top ten. This sample comprised PBMCs, obtained around atezolizumab (anti-PD-L1) treatment. The receptor source for this set is an elderly woman with urothelial cancer. Each CDR3 is given with its conserved first and last residue. Each record gives: J gene, clone size, V gene, D gene, CDR3 DNA, CDR3 protein. The D gene is left open where the match is weak. Expanded clones get a size class; other rows say once, few or many, or leave the size out.

TRBJ2-7	.	TRBV28	TRBD1	TGTGCCAGCAGCCCACATACGGGACAGGGTTACGAGCAGTACTTC	CASSPHTGQGYEQYF
TRBJ1-2	.	TRBV28	.	TGTGCCAGCAGTTTCAGGAACTATGGCTACACCTTC	CASSFRNYGYTF
TRBJ1-5	.	TRBV14	TRBD1	TGTGCCAGCAGCCCAGGGGGCTTTAGTCAGCCCCAGCATTTT	CASSPGGFSQPQHF
TRBJ2-1	.	TRBV5-1	.	TGCGCCAGCAGCCCCGGGGGATACAATGAGCAGTTCTTC	CASSPGGYNEQFF
TRBJ1-2	.	TRBV28	.	TGTGCCAGCAGTTTAACAGAGACCTATGGCTACACCTTC	CASSLTETYGYTF
TRBJ1-1	.	TRBV2	.	TGTGCCAGCAGTGAAGGAACAGCCACTAGGCGCTTT	CASSEGTATRRF
TRBJ2-7	.	TRBV14	.	TGTGCCAGCAGCCAAGACGTTGCGCTTACCTACGAGCAGTACTTC	CASSQDVALTYEQYF
TRBJ2-2	.	TRBV2	TRBD2	TGTGCCAGCAACACGATAGCGGGAGCCGGGGAGCTGTTTTTT	CASNTIAGAGELFF
TRBJ2-7	once	TRBV27	TRBD2	TGTGCCAGCAGTTTATCCAGCGGGAGACCCGAGCAGTACTTC	CASSLSSGRPEQYF
TRBJ2-4	.	TRBV6-1	.	TGTGCCAGCAGTGAGGCGGCAGCCAAAAACATTCAGTACTTC	CASSEAAAKNIQYF
TRBJ2-1	.	TRBV9	TRBD2	TGTGCCAGCAGCCCCGTCCTGGCGGGAGGGTTCAATGAGCAGTTCTTC	CASSPVLAGGFNEQFF
TRBJ1-1	.	TRBV5-1	.	TGCGCCAGCAGCTTGGTCCAGGGTAGTAGTACTGAAGCTTTCTTT	CASSLVQGSSTEAFF
TRBJ2-1	.	TRBV7-9	TRBD2	TGTGCCAGCCCCTTGGGGACTAGCGGGAGCAATGAGCAGTTCTTC	CASPLGTSGSNEQFF
TRBJ2-3	.	TRBV10-1	TRBD2	TGCGCCAGCAGTGAGATTCTTAGCGGGAGGCCCGGGATCGCAGATACGCAGTATTTT	CASSEILSGRPGIADTQYF
TRBJ2-1	.	TRBV7-9	.	TGTGCCAGCAGCTCGGGACTTTTCGGGCAGTTCTTC	CASSSGLFGQFF
TRBJ2-7	.	TRBV7-9	.	TGTGCCAGCAGCTTAGGGGCCAGTCACTACGAGCAGTACTTC	CASSLGASHYEQYF
TRBJ1-1	.	TRBV19	TRBD1	TGTGCCAGTAGTATAGATGGGACAGGGGGCGAAGCTTTCTTT	CASSIDGTGGEAFF
TRBJ2-6	.	TRBV6-4	.	TGTGCCAGCAGTAAAAGTAGCTCTGGGGCCAACGTCCTGACTTTC	CASSKSSSGANVLTF
TRBJ1-1	once	TRBV28	TRBD1	TGTGCCAGCAGGGATACTGGGACAGCCACTGAAGCTTTCTTT	CASRDTGTATEAFF
TRBJ1-5	.	TRBV28	TRBD1	TGTGCCAGCAGTACGAGACAGGGCTTAAATCAGCCCCAGCATTTT	CASSTRQGLNQPQHF
TRBJ2-7	.	TRBV6-1	.	TGTGCCAGCAGGTTCGGTGCCTCCTACGAGCAGTACTTC	CASRFGASYEQYF